What follows are 29 T cell receptor beta chains derived from one specimen sequenced in a study of blood T cell repertoires in COVID-19. TCRdb's table, derived via immunoSEQ multiplex PCR, lists solely in-frame clones and lacks some. The data contain approximately 150,000 clones, about 80% of them singletons. The sequenced sample consisted of PBMCs or T cells enriched from blood (not recorded which). All receptors come from a man in his forties with acute COVID-19.

This chain uses TRBV3-1 (or the pseudogene TRBV3-2) with TRBJ1-2, with 12 positions matching TRBD1. The germline gives CDR1 LGHDT, CDR2 YNNKEL (reference sequence). V lost 4 bases to trimming and J lost 8 bases; unmatched junction nucleotides: 8. The CDR3 contains 15 residues. The CDR3 spells CASSLAGQGARGYTF. CDR3 bases: TGTGCCAGCAGCCTAGCGGGACAGGGGGCGCGAGGCTACACCTTC.

This chain joins TRBV7-3 and TRBJ1-5; the D gene is possibly TRBD1 (6 bases). The CDR3 contains 16 residues. Germline-derived CDR1 and CDR2 are SGHTA and FQGTGA. Trimming shortened V by 4 bases and J by 2 bases, and 15 bases separated the two germline ends. CDR3 in DNA: TGTGCCAGCAGCTGGACAGTCCCTGTGGGCAATCAGCCCCAGCATTTT. Translation: CASSWTVPVGNQPQHF.

The table lists this clone with a count of one. The rearrangement uses TRBV7-6 and TRBJ2-3; D possibly corresponds to TRBD1 (6 bases). The CDR3 runs 14 residues. Between the trimmed V and J ends, which lost 1 base and 3 bases, there was a span of 8 bases. From germline, CDR1 is SGHVS and CDR2 FNYEAQ. The CDR3 coding sequence is TGTGCCAGCAGCTTAGGACAGGTAACAGATACGCAGTATTTT. This codes for CASSLGQVTDTQYF.

The chain couples TRBV6-5 to TRBJ1-1, with a possible D match to TRBD1 (5 bases). The CDR3 runs to 15 residues. The germline V and J ends were trimmed by 6 bases and 1 base, with 15 bases remaining between them. CDR1 MNHEY and CDR2 SVGAGI come from the germline V gene. CDR3 region: CASSPQSGANTEAFF. CDR3 sequence (DNA): TGTGCCAGCAGCCCGCAGAGCGGGGCGAACACTGAAGCTTTCTTT.

This clone appeared a single time. V and J are TRBV3-1 (or the pseudogene TRBV3-2) and TRBJ1-4; 9 bases map to TRBD1. The CDR3 runs to 17 residues. The junction had 9 bases not matched to a gene; V was cut back by 5 bases and J by 2 bases. Germline V CDR1 and CDR2: LGHDT, YNNKEL (reference sequence). CDR3 bases: TGTGCCAGCAGCATAGGACAGGGGTTTAAGACTAATGAAAAACTGTTTTTT. It codes for CASSIGQGFKTNEKLFF.

This clone was seen only once. This chain uses TRBV7-9 with TRBJ1-1; tentative D call: TRBD1 (5 bases). The germline CDR1 and CDR2 sequences are SEHNR and FQNEAQ (reference sequence). The germline V and J ends were trimmed by 2 bases and 7 bases, with 8 bases remaining between them. The CDR3 contains 12 residues. CDR3 nucleotides: TGTGCCAGCAGCTTACAGGGAAATGAAGCTTTCTTT. Protein: CASSLQGNEAFF.

The J gene is TRBJ2-7, the V gene TRBV30; 8 bases fit TRBD1. CDR3 length: 15 amino acids. Germline CDR1 and CDR2: GTSNPN and SVGIG (reference sequence). V trimming: 1 base; J trimming: 5 bases; junction bases outside the gene matches: 10. The CDR3 loop is CAWSGVWQGANEQYF. The CDR3 DNA reads TGTGCCTGGAGTGGGGTCTGGCAGGGGGCAAACGAGCAGTACTTC.

In nucleotides, the CDR3 is TGTGCCAGCAGCGGGGATAGACAGAACACTGAAGCTTTCTTT. Translation: CASSGDRQNTEAFF. V is TRBV6-5 and J is TRBJ1-1; D is uncertain. Germline V gene lookup returns CDR1 MNHEY and CDR2 SVGAGI. The CDR3 spans 14 residues. V was shortened by 6 bases and J by 1 base, with 12 bases between the two germline ends.

This sequence joins TRBV19 and TRBJ1-2; D ambiguous. The CDR3 runs to 12 residues. Germline V lookup: CDR1 LNHDA, CDR2 SQIVND (reference sequence). Trimming left V 4 bases short and J 2 bases short, with 5 bases between. The DNA for the CDR3 is TGTGCCAGTAGTAAGGAGAACTATGGCTACACCTTC. This gives the protein CASSKENYGYTF.

The V and J genes are TRBV5-8 and TRBJ1-6; weak D call: TRBD1 (5 bases). CDR1 is SGHTS and CDR2 is YDEGEE in the germline V gene. The CDR3 spans 15 residues. V was clipped by 0 bases and J by 1 base, with 5 bases between them. CDR3 residues: CASSLEGSYNSPLHF. The CDR3 bases are TGTGCCAGCAGCTTGGAGGGGTCCTATAATTCACCCCTCCACTTT.

The CDR3 is CASSDGVVGGYTF. CDR3 nucleotides: TGTGCCAGCAGTGACGGGGTTGTAGGGGGCTACACCTTC. This chain links TRBV6-1 with TRBJ1-2, with no clear D. Per the germline V gene, CDR1 is MNHNS and CDR2 is SASEGT. The CDR3 runs 13 residues. V was cut by 3 bases and J by 8 bases, with 13 bases left in between.

The gene calls are TRBV18 and TRBJ1-4; D gene uncertain. Germline CDR1 is KGHSH and CDR2 is LQKENI. This CDR3 spans 15 amino acids. V was pared by 5 bases and J by 7 bases, with 17 bases between. The CDR3 DNA sequence: TGTGCCAGCTCAACAAGTCGGGTTTTAAGTGAAAAACTGTTTTTT. This encodes CASSTSRVLSEKLFF.

In this sample, this clone turned up once. V usage is TRBV28 and J usage is TRBJ2-7, with 11 bases aligning to TRBD1. V dropped 5 bases and J dropped 7; count of bases not matched to a gene: 4. The germline CDR1 and CDR2 sequences are MDHEN and SYDVKM. This CDR3 comprises 13 residues. CDR3 nucleotide sequence: TGTGCCAGCAGTACGGGACAGGGGGGGGAGCAGTACTTC. Amino acid sequence: CASSTGQGGEQYF.

The CDR3 DNA reads TGTGCCAGCAGCCCATTAGACACCCGCTACGAGCAGTACTTC. It codes for CASSPLDTRYEQYF. The chain has TRBV14 and TRBJ2-7; the D is unclear. Germline assignment: CDR1 SGHDN and CDR2 FVKESK. The CDR3 spans 14 residues. The V and J ends lost 4 bases and 3 bases respectively, with 13 bases between them.

V usage is TRBV27 and J usage is TRBJ2-7; 7 bases align to TRBD1. Trimming at V came to 6 bases and at J to 7 bases, leaving 12 bases not matched to a gene. Germline loops: CDR1 MNHEY, CDR2 SMNVEV (reference sequence). There are 14 residues in the CDR3. CDR3 DNA sequence: TGTGCCAGCAGCTTAGGGGGCCTACCATCGGAGCAGTACTTC. Amino acids: CASSLGGLPSEQYF.

J is TRBJ2-7 and V is TRBV7-6, with D tentatively TRBD1 (5 bases). V was cut by 0 bases and J by 5 bases, with 14 bases left in between. Germline CDR1 SGHVS, CDR2 FNYEAQ. The CDR3 has 15 amino acids. CDR3 protein: CASSLAHNWGNEQYF. CDR3 DNA sequence: TGTGCCAGCAGCTTAGCCCATAATTGGGGCAACGAGCAGTACTTC.

This clone appeared a few times. J is TRBJ2-2 and V is TRBV2, with TRBD1 matching 9 bases. V lost 7 bases to trimming and J lost 2 bases; unmatched junction nucleotides: 2. This CDR3 is built from 14 residues. Germline V gene data show CDR1 as SNHLY and CDR2 as FYNNEI. The CDR3 region is CASKTGGNTGELFF. The CDR3 bases are TGTGCCAGCAAGACAGGGGGTAACACCGGGGAGCTGTTTTTT.

The J gene is TRBJ2-1, the V gene TRBV27; possible D gene TRBD2, 5 bases. Trimming left V 4 bases short and J 9 bases short, with 16 bases between. CDR1 MNHEY and CDR2 SMNVEV come from the germline V gene (reference sequence). This CDR3 is 14 amino acids long. The CDR3: CASSSNSQGGEQFF. CDR3 in DNA: TGTGCCAGCAGTTCGAATAGCCAAGGAGGTGAGCAGTTCTTC.

This chain connects TRBV6-5 to TRBJ1-2; perhaps TRBD1 as D (6 bases). V lost 5 bases, J lost 4 bases, and 11 bases lay in between. CDR1 is MNHEY, CDR2 SVGAGI, per germline. The CDR3 sequence is 13 residues long. Here the CDR3 DNA reads TGTGCCAGCAGTACTACAGGGACCTATGGCTACACCTTC. It codes for CASSTTGTYGYTF.

The chain couples TRBV30 to TRBJ1-5, with a weak D call TRBD1 (6 bases). In germline, CDR1 is GTSNPN, CDR2 SVGIG (reference sequence). V gave up 2 bases and J gave up 6 bases, with 20 bases separating them. This CDR3 contains 16 residues. This CDR3 reads CAWSSTGAGRLQPQHF. CDR3 DNA: TGTGCCTGGAGTTCTACGGGGGCCGGGAGGCTTCAGCCCCAGCATTTT.

The chain combines TRBV6-5 with TRBJ2-5, with 12 bases identical to TRBD1. The CDR3 is 14 residues long. V trimming: 4 bases; J trimming: 5 bases; junction bases outside the gene matches: 2. Germline V gives CDR1 MNHEY, CDR2 SVGAGI. CDR3 coding DNA: TGTGCCAGCAGTTGGGGACAGGGGGCTGAGACCCAGTACTTC. This codes for CASSWGQGAETQYF.

In DNA, the CDR3 is TGTGCCAGCAGCGAGGTTCGGACAGGGCTTCTGATAGATACGCAGTATTTT. It is translated as CASSEVRTGLLIDTQYF. The rearrangement uses TRBV5-6 and TRBJ2-3; 8 positions match TRBD1. Germline CDR1 is SGHDT and CDR2 is YYEEEE. The CDR3 has 17 residues. V lost 4 bases and J lost 5; bases outside the gene matches: 15.

This clone was observed a handful of times. This sequence joins TRBV5-1 and TRBJ1-2, with TRBD1 identical over 7 bases. The germline V gene has CDR1 SGHRS and CDR2 YFSETQ. This CDR3 contains 17 residues. Trimming took 5 bases from V and 4 from J; bases not matched to a gene: 17. The chain's CDR3 is CASRLFAETGMGYGYTF. The CDR3 nucleotides read TGCGCCAGCAGACTCTTCGCCGAGACAGGGATGGGCTATGGCTACACCTTC. The full variable domain, with the rest looked up from reference TRBV5-1 and TRBJ1-2, is KAGVTQTPRYLIKTRGQQVTLSCSPISGHRSVSWYQQTPGQGLQFLFEYFSETQRNKGNFPGRFSGRQFSNSRSEMNVSTLELGDSALYLCASRLFAETGMGYGYTFGSGTRLTVV.

This clone came up once. The chain carries TRBV11-2 and TRBJ2-5, with 9 bases lining up with TRBD2. The CDR3 extends over 15 amino acids. V shed 3 bases, J shed 3 bases, and the junction held 5 bases outside the gene matches. Germline V gene lookup returns CDR1 SGHAT and CDR2 FQNNGV. The CDR3 region has the DNA TGTGCCAGCAGCTTTACTAGCGGGCAGGAAGAGACCCAGTACTTC. This codes for CASSFTSGQEETQYF.

This sequence joins TRBV24-1 and TRBJ2-5, with 7 nucleotides matching TRBD2. Germline lookup yields CDR1 KGHDR and CDR2 SFDVKD. Losses at the gene ends were 9 bases for V and 5 bases for J; bases not matched to a gene: 5. The length of the CDR3 is 12 residues. CDR3: CATQGTIETQYF. CDR3 nucleotides: TGTGCCACCCAAGGGACTATCGAGACCCAGTACTTC.

The gene calls are TRBV27 and TRBJ2-1, with TRBD2 as a possible D gene (6 bases). The CDR3 totals 12 residues. Trimming stripped 2 bases from V and 8 bases from J, with 7 bases between. The germline CDR1 and CDR2 sequences are MNHEY and SMNVEV (reference sequence). CDR3 region: CASSLGGYEQFF. In DNA form, the CDR3 reads TGTGCCAGCAGTTTAGGGGGGTATGAGCAGTTCTTC.

The chain has TRBV19 and TRBJ1-1; 10 positions agree with TRBD1. The germline gives CDR1 LNHDA, CDR2 SQIVND (reference sequence). V dropped 5 bases and J dropped 4; count of bases not matched to a gene: 7. CDR3 length: 15 amino acids. CDR3 residues: CASSDRDRGTTEAFF. The CDR3 bases are TGTGCCAGTAGTGACCGGGACAGGGGAACCACTGAAGCTTTCTTT.

CDR3 region: CASSRQRDEQFF. The CDR3 DNA sequence: TGTGCCAGCAGTCGGCAGAGGGATGAGCAGTTCTTC. V and J are TRBV11-2 and TRBJ2-1, with D possibly matching TRBD2 (5 bases). This CDR3 has 12 residues. Germline CDR1 and CDR2: SGHAT and FQNNGV. V lost 6 bases and J 8 bases, leaving 11 bases between the germline ends.

The chain carries TRBV13 and TRBJ2-3; a possible D gene is TRBD2 (6 bases). This CDR3 has 17 residues. V was pared by 5 bases and J by 1 base, with 19 bases between. CDR1 is PRHDT, CDR2 FYEKMQ, per germline (reference sequence). CDR3 amino acids: CASSPRPLGGRTDTQYF. CDR3 sequence (DNA): TGTGCCAGCAGCCCACGCCCTCTCGGGGGTCGCACAGATACGCAGTATTTT.